This TCR beta chain was identified in a study of T cell repertoires in cytomegalovirus infection. Study summary: From public TCR beta signatures came an indication of both CMV infection and matching HLA type. Study-wide results and caveats: CMV carriers with the relevant HLA were identified by cumulative public TCR beta family frequency. CMV-specific TCR beta clonotypes restricted by HLA-C dominated the ex vivo response.

TCRdb fed the reads into MiXCR, producing one record per CDR3 protein. The data show around 740,000 distinct CDR3 sequences, 35% to 40% seen once. Trimming cost V 2 bases and J 6 bases, with 18 bases left between them. In germline, CDR1 is MNHEY, CDR2 SVGAGI. The CDR3 spans 16 residues. This clonotype turned up a few times. Its target is not known. The sequencing sample was made of PBMCs. The rearrangement joins TRBV6-5 to TRBJ2-3; D might be TRBD2 (6 bases). This TCR was recovered from a human donor in good health (CMV status not recorded). Some clones in this sample may be carry-over from other donors' samples. The chain's CDR3 is CASSYAAGLAVDTQYF. The CDR3, as DNA: TGTGCCAGCAGTTACGCCGCGGGCTTAGCGGTGGATACGCAGTATTTT.